Below are 12 T cell receptor beta chains sequenced from a single sample in a study of blood T cell repertoires in COVID-19. Clones were sequenced by immunoSEQ multiplex PCR, and TCRdb holds only the in-frame ones, with some missing. The data show under 20,000 clones, with around 94% seen just once and about 5.8% held by the top ten. The sample was peripheral blood. Receptor source: a human donor in a cohort sampled during active COVID-19.

The V gene is TRBV6-5, the J gene TRBJ2-3, with D tentatively TRBD2 (6 bases). Germline CDR1 reads MNHEY; CDR2 reads SVGAGI. Trimming pared 10 bases from V and 2 bases from J, leaving 16 bases between. CDR3 size: 14 residues. This CDR3 is CATYLKDYTDTQYF. The CDR3 DNA sequence: TGTGCCACCTACCTTAAGGACTACACAGATACGCAGTATTTT.

This chain connects TRBV7-2 to TRBJ2-1; D is ambiguous. The V end was cut by 2 bases, the J end by 3 bases, with 5 bases between. This CDR3 contains 13 residues. Germline CDR1 is SGHTA and CDR2 is FQGNSA. CDR3 coding DNA: TGTGCCAGCAGCTTACGAGGCTACAATGAGCAGTTCTTC. Protein sequence: CASSLRGYNEQFF. The whole variable domain, filled in from reference TRBV7-2 and TRBJ2-1, reads GAGVSQSPSNKVTEKGKDVELRCDPISGHTALYWYRQSLGQGLEFLIYFQGNSAPDKSGLPSDRFSAERTGGSVSTLTIQRTQQEDSAVYLCASSLRGYNEQFFGPGTRLTVL.

The chain uses TRBV11-2 and TRBJ1-1; a weak D match, TRBD1 (5 bases). Trimming cost V 4 bases and J 1 base, with 22 bases left between them. Germline assignment: CDR1 SGHAT and CDR2 FQNNGV. The CDR3 spans 18 residues. CDR3 in amino acids: CASSSIRGQTAPNTEAFF. The CDR3 region has the DNA TGTGCCAGCAGCTCTATAAGGGGCCAGACAGCGCCGAACACTGAAGCTTTCTTT.

CDR3 region: CASTGGGNANTGELFF. CDR3 nucleotide sequence: TGTGCCAGTACGGGCGGGGGGAACGCGAACACCGGGGAGCTGTTTTTT. The V gene is TRBV19, the J gene TRBJ2-2, with 8 bases fitting TRBD2. Per the germline V gene, CDR1 is LNHDA and CDR2 is SQIVND (reference sequence). The length of the CDR3 is 16 residues. V lost 7 bases, J lost 0 bases, and 7 bases stayed unmatched.

This clone was recorded once. The rearrangement joins TRBV13 to TRBJ2-5; 9 nucleotides align to TRBD1. The germline CDR1 and CDR2 sequences are PRHDT and FYEKMQ (reference sequence). The CDR3 is 16 amino acids. Trimming removed 1 base from V and 3 bases from J; junction bases left unmatched: 6. CDR3 amino acids: CASSLARTGGEETQYF. In DNA, the CDR3 is TGTGCCAGCAGCTTAGCCCGTACAGGGGGCGAAGAGACCCAGTACTTC. Full variable domain (outside the CDR3, taken from reference TRBV13 and TRBJ2-5): AAGVIQSPRHLIKEKRETATLKCYPIPRHDTVYWYQQGPGQDPQFLISFYEKMQSDKGSIPDRFSAQQFSDYHSELNMSSLELGDSALYFCASSLARTGGEETQYFGPGTRLLVL.

The V and J genes are TRBV24-1 and TRBJ2-2; D unclear. V lost 2 bases, J lost 10 bases, and 10 bases lay in between. The CDR3 contains 13 residues. Germline V gene sequence: CDR1 KGHDR, CDR2 SFDVKD. The CDR3 is CATSDSLREELFF. As DNA, the CDR3 is TGTGCCACCAGTGATTCCCTGCGAGAGGAGCTGTTTTTT.

The chain links TRBV9 to TRBJ1-1, with 10 bases fitting TRBD1. The CDR3 consists of 15 residues. Germline CDR1 reads SGDLS; CDR2 reads YYNGEE. Germline trimming cut 0 bases from V and 4 bases from J; bases unmatched to any gene: 3. CDR3 protein: CASSVEDRGGTEAFF. The CDR3 region has the DNA TGTGCCAGCAGCGTAGAGGACAGGGGGGGCACTGAAGCTTTCTTT.

V gene TRBV5-1 combines with J gene TRBJ1-1; tentatively, D is TRBD1 (6 bases). The germline V and J ends were trimmed by 4 bases and 0 bases, with 10 bases remaining between them. This CDR3 is built from 14 residues. From germline, CDR1 is SGHRS and CDR2 YFSETQ. CDR3 loop: CASSTGTLNTEAFF. The CDR3 bases are TGCGCCAGCAGCACCGGGACACTGAACACTGAAGCTTTCTTT.

The chain has TRBV9 and TRBJ2-5; maybe TRBD1 (5 bases). The CDR3 is made up of 13 amino acids. V lost 1 base and J 4 bases, leaving 8 bases between the germline ends. Germline V gene sequence: CDR1 SGDLS, CDR2 YYNGEE. Here the CDR3 DNA reads TGTGCCAGCAGCGTAACAGGTGGAGAGACCCAGTACTTC. This codes for CASSVTGGETQYF. Drawing the rest from reference TRBV9 and TRBJ2-5, the complete variable domain is DSGVTQTPKHLITATGQRVTLRCSPRSGDLSVYWYQQSLDQGLQFLIQYYNGEERAKGNILERFSAQQFPDLHSELNLSSLELGDSALYFCASSVTGGETQYFGPGTRLLVL.

The chain joins TRBV20-1 to TRBJ2-5; D is unclear. The CDR3 extends over 10 amino acids. Per germline, CDR1 DFQATT and CDR2 SNEGSKA (reference sequence). V gave up 6 bases and J gave up 1 base, with 3 bases separating them. The chain's CDR3 is CSARQETQYF. The DNA of the CDR3 is TGCAGTGCGCGCCAAGAGACCCAGTACTTC.

The rearrangement uses TRBV4-3 and TRBJ2-3; a weak D match, TRBD2 (6 bases). CDR3 size: 14 residues. The germline V and J ends were trimmed by 1 base and 8 bases, with 13 bases remaining between them. CDR1 and CDR2 from the germline V gene are LGHNA and YSLEER. This chain's CDR3 is CASSQAAGSGTQYF. CDR3 DNA: TGCGCCAGCAGCCAAGCAGCGGGCTCAGGTACGCAGTATTTT.

The chain couples TRBV27 to TRBJ2-7; tentatively, D is TRBD2 (6 bases). The CDR3 loop spans 14 amino acids. The ends were cut back, 3 bases at V and 4 bases at J, with 13 bases in the middle. Germline CDR1 is MNHEY and CDR2 is SMNVEV (reference sequence). The chain's CDR3 is CASSFSGAIYEQYF. Written as DNA, the CDR3 is TGTGCCAGCAGTTTTAGCGGCGCTATATACGAGCAGTACTTC.